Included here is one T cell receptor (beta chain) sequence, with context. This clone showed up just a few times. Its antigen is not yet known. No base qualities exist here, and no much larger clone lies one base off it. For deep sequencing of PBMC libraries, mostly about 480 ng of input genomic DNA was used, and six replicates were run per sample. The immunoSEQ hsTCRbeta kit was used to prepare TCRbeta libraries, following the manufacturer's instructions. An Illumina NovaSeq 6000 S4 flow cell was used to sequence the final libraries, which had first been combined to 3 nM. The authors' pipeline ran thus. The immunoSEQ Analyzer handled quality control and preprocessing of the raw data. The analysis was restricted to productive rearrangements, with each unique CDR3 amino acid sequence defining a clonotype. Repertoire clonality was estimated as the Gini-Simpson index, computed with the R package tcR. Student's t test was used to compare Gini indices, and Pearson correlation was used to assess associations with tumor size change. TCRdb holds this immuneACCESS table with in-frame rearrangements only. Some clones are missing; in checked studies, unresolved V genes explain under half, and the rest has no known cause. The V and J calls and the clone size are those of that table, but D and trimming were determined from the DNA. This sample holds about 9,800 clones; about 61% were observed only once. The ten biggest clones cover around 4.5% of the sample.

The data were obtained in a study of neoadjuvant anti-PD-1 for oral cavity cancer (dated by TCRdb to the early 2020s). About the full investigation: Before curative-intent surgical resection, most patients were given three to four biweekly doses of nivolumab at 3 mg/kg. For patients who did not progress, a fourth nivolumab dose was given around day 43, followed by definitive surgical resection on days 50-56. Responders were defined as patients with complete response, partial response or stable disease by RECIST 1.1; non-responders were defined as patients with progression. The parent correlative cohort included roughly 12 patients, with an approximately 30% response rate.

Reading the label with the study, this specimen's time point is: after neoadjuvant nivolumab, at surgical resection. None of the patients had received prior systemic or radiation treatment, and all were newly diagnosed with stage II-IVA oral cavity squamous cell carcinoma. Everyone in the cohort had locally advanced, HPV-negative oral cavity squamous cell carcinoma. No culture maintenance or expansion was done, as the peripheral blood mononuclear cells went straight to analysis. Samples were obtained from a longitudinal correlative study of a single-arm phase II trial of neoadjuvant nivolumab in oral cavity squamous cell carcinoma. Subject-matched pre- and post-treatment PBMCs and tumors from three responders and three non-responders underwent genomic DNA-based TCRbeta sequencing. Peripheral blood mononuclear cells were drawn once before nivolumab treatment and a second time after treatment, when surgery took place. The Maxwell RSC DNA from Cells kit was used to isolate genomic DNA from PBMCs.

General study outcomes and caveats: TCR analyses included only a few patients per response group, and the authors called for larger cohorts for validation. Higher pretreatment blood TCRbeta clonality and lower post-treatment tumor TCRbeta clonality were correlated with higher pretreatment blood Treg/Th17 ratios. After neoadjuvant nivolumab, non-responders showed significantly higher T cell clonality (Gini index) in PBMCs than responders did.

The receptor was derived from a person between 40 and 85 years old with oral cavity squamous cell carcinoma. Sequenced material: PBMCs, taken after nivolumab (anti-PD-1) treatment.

The CDR3 is CASSLGGTVFEAFF. The DNA reads TGTGCCAGCAGCCTCGGCGGGACAGTCTTTGAAGCTTTCTTT. In this chain, TRBV6-1 is recombined with TRBJ1-1; 7 bases in the middle match TRBD1. Reading the germline V gene gives CDR1 MNHNS and CDR2 SASEGT. Taken from cysteine to phenylalanine, the CDR3 has 14 residues. The read is trimmed to its CDR3 DNA, 42 bases read in frame from base 1. Germline trimming amounts to 6 bases on V and 7 bases on J, with 11 as the count of junction bases outside the gene matches.